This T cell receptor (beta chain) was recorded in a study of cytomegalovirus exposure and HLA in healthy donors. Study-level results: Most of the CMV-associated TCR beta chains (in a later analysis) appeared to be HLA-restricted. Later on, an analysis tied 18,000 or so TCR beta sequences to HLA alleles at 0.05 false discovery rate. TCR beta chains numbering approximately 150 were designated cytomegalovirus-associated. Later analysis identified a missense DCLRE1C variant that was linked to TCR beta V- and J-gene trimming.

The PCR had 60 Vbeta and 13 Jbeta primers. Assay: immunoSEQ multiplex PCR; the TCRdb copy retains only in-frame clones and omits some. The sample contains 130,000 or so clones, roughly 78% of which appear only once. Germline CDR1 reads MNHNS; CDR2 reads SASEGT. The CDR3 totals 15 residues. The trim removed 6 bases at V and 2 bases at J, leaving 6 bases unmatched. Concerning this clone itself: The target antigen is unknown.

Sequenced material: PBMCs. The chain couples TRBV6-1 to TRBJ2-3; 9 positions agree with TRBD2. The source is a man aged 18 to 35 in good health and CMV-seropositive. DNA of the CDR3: TGTGCCAGCAGCTTAGCGGGAGTTGACACAGATACGCAGTATTTT. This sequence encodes CASSLAGVDTDTQYF.